A single sample is the source of the 10 T cell receptor beta chains below, sequenced in a study of blood T cell repertoires in COVID-19. Generated by immunoSEQ multiplex PCR, the TCRdb table keeps only in-frame clones and is missing some. The data hold hundreds of thousands of clones, with around 91% observed a single time. The material sequenced was PBMCs or T cells enriched from blood (not recorded which). The receptors here all came from a young man who had recovered from COVID-19.

The chain uses TRBV7-2 and TRBJ1-2; perhaps TRBD1 as D (5 bases). V lost 5 bases, J lost 4 bases, and 11 bases lay in between. The CDR3 length is 13 residues. Germline CDR1 and CDR2: SGHTA and FQGNSA. This CDR3 is CASSAGTVYGYTF. The DNA for the CDR3 is TGTGCCAGCAGCGCCGGGACTGTCTATGGCTACACCTTC. Drawing the rest from reference TRBV7-2 and TRBJ1-2, the complete variable domain is GAGVSQSPSNKVTEKGKDVELRCDPISGHTALYWYRQSLGQGLEFLIYFQGNSAPDKSGLPSDRFSAERTGGSVSTLTIQRTQQEDSAVYLCASSAGTVYGYTFGSGTRLTVV.

This rearrangement joins TRBV19 to TRBJ2-7, with 8 bases fitting TRBD2. There are 16 residues in the CDR3. CDR1 is LNHDA and CDR2 is SQIVND in the germline V gene (reference sequence). V lost 5 bases and J lost 7; bases outside the gene matches: 16. Written as DNA, the CDR3 is TGTGCCAGTAGTTCCCGAGGTAGCGGGAATCCCCTGGAGCAGTACTTC. It translates to CASSSRGSGNPLEQYF.

The chain couples TRBV11-2 to TRBJ1-3; D is perhaps TRBD1 (5 bases). The CDR3 runs to 15 residues. The germline V and J ends were trimmed by 4 bases and 8 bases, with 18 bases remaining between them. CDR1 SGHAT and CDR2 FQNNGV come from the germline V gene. The CDR3: CASSSEHETGDTIYF. For the CDR3, the DNA is TGTGCCAGCAGCTCCGAACACGAAACGGGGGACACCATATATTTT.

The V gene is TRBV19, the J gene TRBJ1-4; D is ambiguous. The CDR3 covers 14 residues. The germline V and J ends were trimmed by 0 bases and 6 bases, with 8 bases remaining between them. Germline V lookup: CDR1 LNHDA, CDR2 SQIVND (reference sequence). The CDR3 DNA reads as TGTGCCAGTAGTATAGAAGGGCGGGATGAAAAACTGTTTTTT. Residues: CASSIEGRDEKLFF.

The V call is TRBV15, the J call TRBJ2-2; no clear D gene. V lost 5 bases and J lost 4, with 17 bases in between. Germline assignment: CDR1 LNHNV and CDR2 YYDKDF (reference sequence). This CDR3 contains 16 residues. CDR3 region: CATSPRQDPATGELFF. CDR3 DNA: TGTGCCACCAGCCCCCGGCAGGATCCCGCCACCGGGGAGCTGTTTTTT.

The gene calls are TRBV19 and TRBJ2-7; a possible D gene is TRBD1 (6 bases). The CDR3 is 13 amino acids. Between the trimmed V and J ends, which lost 3 bases and 6 bases, there was a span of 12 bases. CDR1 LNHDA and CDR2 SQIVND come from the germline V gene (reference sequence). The CDR3 coding sequence is TGTGCCAGTAGTATTGGGGGCGGTGGCGAGCAGTACTTC. It specifies CASSIGGGGEQYF.

The chain combines TRBV28 with TRBJ1-4; D unclear. In germline, CDR1 is MDHEN, CDR2 SYDVKM. Trimming cost V 7 bases and J 5 bases, with 8 bases left between them. The CDR3 is made up of 12 amino acids. The CDR3 loop reads CASNSQNEKLFF. The CDR3 DNA follows: TGTGCCAGCAACAGCCAAAATGAAAAACTGTTTTTT.

This chain joins TRBV5-5 and TRBJ2-7; the D gene is possibly TRBD1 (6 bases). Germline V CDR1 and CDR2: SGHKS, YYEKEE (reference sequence). The CDR3 runs 14 residues. The V and J ends lost 4 bases and 1 base respectively, with 12 bases between them. CDR3 in amino acids: CASSLNRVSYEQYF. DNA of the CDR3: TGTGCCAGCAGCCTGAACAGGGTTTCCTACGAGCAGTACTTC.

This clone was detected only once. The chain couples TRBV29-1 to TRBJ2-1; the match to TRBD2 covers 9 bases. This CDR3 spans 17 amino acids. J was trimmed by 2 bases and V by 3 bases; bases with no gene match: 11. Germline lookup yields CDR1 SQVTM and CDR2 ANQGSEA. The CDR3 bases are TGCAGCGTTGAGAGGCTAGCGGGAAACAGGGCCTACAATGAGCAGTTCTTC. Residues: CSVERLAGNRAYNEQFF.

This chain connects TRBV5-1 to TRBJ2-7, with D possibly matching TRBD1 (6 bases). CDR1 and CDR2 (germline): SGHRS, YFSETQ. The CDR3 runs 14 residues. V gave up 0 bases and J gave up 2 bases, with 9 bases separating them. DNA for the CDR3: TGCGCCAGCAGCTTGGTGGCAGGGGCCTACGAGCAGTACTTC. Its translation is CASSLVAGAYEQYF.